What follows describes a single T cell receptor (beta chain). CDR3 size: 15 residues. Per germline, CDR1 MRHNA and CDR2 SNTAGT. J was trimmed by 9 bases and V by 10 bases; bases with no gene match: 15. This entry is derived from a study of blood T cell repertoires in COVID-19. The wider study: Italy, Spain and the United States were the sources of the convalescent and acute COVID-19 samples. Sample material is recorded as cDNA or gDNA derived from T cells, B-cell-depleted T cells, or PBMCs.

As processed by the authors: Amplification from reference gene primers served as the basis for estimated nucleated cell counts. TCRdb's table, derived via immunoSEQ multiplex PCR, lists solely in-frame clones and lacks some. That table is the source of V, J and clone size, and D and trimming were worked out from the DNA. The sample lists fewer than 90,000 clones, 75% to 85% seen once, with roughly a fifth in the top ten. The sequenced sample consisted of peripheral blood. The V gene is TRBV6-4, the J gene TRBJ1-6; TRBD1 agrees at 7 bases. This receptor was identified in a woman aged 80 or over with acute or convalescent COVID-19. The CDR3 DNA reads as TGTGCCACCCGTGTTACAGGGGATATTCCTTCACCCCTCCACTTT. Translation: CATRVTGDIPSPLHF.